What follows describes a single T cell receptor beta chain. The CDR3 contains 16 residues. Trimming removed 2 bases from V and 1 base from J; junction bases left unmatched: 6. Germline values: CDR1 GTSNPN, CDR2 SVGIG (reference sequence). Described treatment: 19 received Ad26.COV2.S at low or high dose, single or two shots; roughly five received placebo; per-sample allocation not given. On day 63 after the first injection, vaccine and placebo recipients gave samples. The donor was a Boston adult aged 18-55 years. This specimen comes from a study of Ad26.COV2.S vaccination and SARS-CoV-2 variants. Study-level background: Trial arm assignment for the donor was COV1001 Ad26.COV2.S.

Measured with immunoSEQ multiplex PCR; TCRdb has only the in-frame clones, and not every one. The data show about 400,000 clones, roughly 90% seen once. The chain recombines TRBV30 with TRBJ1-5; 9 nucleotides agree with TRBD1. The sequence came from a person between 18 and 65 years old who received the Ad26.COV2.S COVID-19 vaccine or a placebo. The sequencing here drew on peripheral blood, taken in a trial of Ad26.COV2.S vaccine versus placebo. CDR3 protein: CAWSRYGQGSNQPQHF. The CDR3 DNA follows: TGTGCCTGGAGTAGATATGGACAGGGGAGCAATCAGCCCCAGCATTTT.